This TCR beta chain originates from a study of blood T cells in healthy people across ages. Sample-barcoded 5' priming and a J-beta primer mix drove a second PCR of roughly 6 to 12 cycles. TCRdb ran MiXCR on the 5' RACE reads and lists one entry per CDR3 protein. The sample has 600,000 to 650,000 distinct CDR3 sequences; 45% to 65% are singletons. Germline CDR1 reads MNHEY; CDR2 reads SMNVEV (reference sequence). Trimming removed 4 bases from V and 5 bases from J, with 12 bases in between. The CDR3 contains 13 residues. Sequencing input: blood. The chain links TRBV27 to TRBJ2-7, with a possible D match to TRBD2 (5 bases). This clonotype was obtained from a man aged 55 to 70 in good health. The CDR3 is CASSSRRRNEQYF. CDR3 DNA: TGTGCCAGCAGTTCCAGGAGGCGGAACGAGCAGTACTTC.